A single sample gave rise to the 15 T cell receptor beta chains below, sequenced in a study of blood T cell repertoires in COVID-19. Sequenced by immunoSEQ multiplex PCR; TCRdb stores in-frame clones only, minus some. This sample has more than 95,000 clones, with roughly 89% found just once. Sequencing used peripheral blood. These receptors were collected from a human donor in a cohort sampled during active COVID-19.

CDR3 DNA sequence: TGTGCCAGCAGCGACAGGGTAAATGGCTACACCTTC. It specifies CASSDRVNGYTF. This chain uses TRBV28 with TRBJ1-2, with TRBD1 identical over 7 bases. From germline, CDR1 is MDHEN and CDR2 SYDVKM. Losses at the gene ends were 6 bases for V and 6 bases for J; bases not matched to a gene: 4. CDR3 length: 12 amino acids.

The V call is TRBV28, the J call TRBJ1-5; D gene unclear. Germline CDR1 and CDR2: MDHEN and SYDVKM. The CDR3 spans 12 residues. V lost 2 bases to trimming and J lost 5 bases, with 4 bases between them. The CDR3 DNA reads TGTGCCAGCAGTTTAGTCTATCAGCCCCAGCATTTT. Translated, it gives CASSLVYQPQHF.

The chain has TRBV5-1 and TRBJ2-3; 9 bases agree with TRBD1. Trimming at V came to 4 bases and at J to 1 base, leaving 4 bases not matched to a gene. The CDR3 loop spans 15 amino acids. The V gene's germline CDR1 is SGHRS and CDR2 YFSETQ. The chain's CDR3 is CASSPWTGGTDTQYF. The CDR3 nucleotides read TGCGCCAGCAGCCCCTGGACAGGGGGCACAGATACGCAGTATTTT.

The chain has TRBV2 and TRBJ2-2; 7 positions agree with TRBD1. The CDR3 loop spans 14 amino acids. Germline CDR1 and CDR2: SNHLY and FYNNEI. V shed 5 bases and J 4 bases; nucleotides not matched to a gene: 4. Here the CDR3 reads CASSRNRGTGELFF. In DNA, the CDR3 is TGTGCCAGCAGTCGTAACAGGGGCACCGGGGAGCTGTTTTTT.

This clone was recorded once. The chain combines TRBV19 with TRBJ2-1; no definite D call. V lost 2 bases and J 7 bases, leaving 21 bases between the germline ends. Germline V gene lookup returns CDR1 LNHDA and CDR2 SQIVND (reference sequence). The CDR3 loop spans 17 amino acids. CDR3 nucleotides: TGTGCCAGTAGTATACGGGTGACCTCGGCCTCCGGAAATGAGCAGTTCTTC. It yields the protein CASSIRVTSASGNEQFF.

The chain combines TRBV11-3 with TRBJ1-2; the D gene is possibly TRBD1 (6 bases). The CDR3 is made up of 14 amino acids. V shed 5 bases and J shed 2 bases, with 12 bases lying between them. Germline V CDR1 and CDR2: SGHNT, YENEEA. CDR3 protein: CASSPRTGNYGYTF. For the CDR3, the DNA is TGTGCCAGCAGCCCAAGAACAGGGAACTATGGCTACACCTTC.

This rearrangement joins TRBV19 to TRBJ2-1, with 8 bases identical to TRBD2. CDR1 is LNHDA and CDR2 is SQIVND in the germline V gene (reference sequence). V dropped 3 bases and J dropped 7; count of bases not matched to a gene: 8. The CDR3 length is 15 residues. CDR3 nucleotide sequence: TGTGCCAGTAGTATCCTTAGCGGGGTAAATAATGAGCAGTTCTTC. Its protein product is CASSILSGVNNEQFF.

The chain is built from TRBV27 and TRBJ2-1; 8 nucleotides agree with TRBD1. Per germline, CDR1 MNHEY and CDR2 SMNVEV (reference sequence). V lost 5 bases to trimming and J lost 1 base; unmatched junction nucleotides: 1. The CDR3 spans 14 residues. The CDR3 region has the DNA TGTGCCAGCAGTCGGACAGGGTCCTACAATGAGCAGTTCTTC. Encoded protein: CASSRTGSYNEQFF.

The rearrangement uses TRBV7-9 and TRBJ2-1, with a tentative D call TRBD1 (6 bases). V was pared by 2 bases and J by 5 bases, with 10 bases between. The germline V gene has CDR1 SEHNR and CDR2 FQNEAQ (reference sequence). The CDR3 runs 14 residues. CDR3: CASSLLGADNEQFF. DNA for the CDR3: TGTGCCAGCAGCTTATTGGGGGCCGACAATGAGCAGTTCTTC.

This chain joins TRBV27 and TRBJ2-3; TRBD2 matches at 7 bases. This CDR3 spans 14 amino acids. J lost 3 bases, V lost 7 bases, and 7 bases had no gene match. The germline V gene encodes CDR1 MNHEY and CDR2 SMNVEV (reference sequence). This CDR3 is CASTGSGGTDTQYF. The CDR3 DNA is TGTGCCAGCACGGGTTCGGGAGGAACAGATACGCAGTATTTT.

The chain recombines TRBV18 with TRBJ1-4, with D perhaps matching TRBD1 (5 bases). This CDR3 has 14 amino acids. V was shortened by 3 bases and J by 5 bases, with 10 bases between the two germline ends. Per germline, CDR1 KGHSH and CDR2 LQKENI. CDR3 residues: CASSPQGGNEKLFF. The CDR3 DNA sequence: TGTGCCAGCTCACCGCAGGGAGGGAATGAAAAACTGTTTTTT.

This chain links TRBV18 with TRBJ1-3; 7 bases agree with TRBD1. Trimming at V came to 0 bases and at J to 4 bases, leaving 6 bases not matched to a gene. The CDR3 sequence is 16 residues long. CDR1 and CDR2 (germline): KGHSH, LQKENI. CDR3 region: CASSPPRGLRGNTIYF. CDR3 sequence (DNA): TGTGCCAGCTCACCACCTAGGGGGCTAAGAGGAAACACCATATATTTT. The whole variable domain, remainder taken from reference TRBV18 and TRBJ1-3, is NAGVMQNPRHLVRRRGQEARLRCSPMKGHSHVYWYRQLPEEGLKFMVYLQKENIIDESGMPKERFSAEFPKEGPSILRIQQVVRGDSAAYFCASSPPRGLRGNTIYFGEGSWLTVV.

This sequence joins TRBV7-8 and TRBJ2-5, with TRBD2 identical over 8 bases. The junction had 15 bases not matched to a gene; V was cut back by 5 bases and J by 4 bases. The CDR3 totals 17 residues. CDR1 SGHVS and CDR2 FQNEAQ come from the germline V gene. The CDR3 protein is CASSPTALAVMGETQYF. DNA of the CDR3: TGTGCCAGCAGCCCCACGGCACTAGCGGTGATGGGAGAGACCCAGTACTTC.

The chain couples TRBV12-3 or TRBV12-4 to TRBJ2-4; 7 bases align to TRBD2. V lost 8 bases to trimming and J lost 5 bases; unmatched junction nucleotides: 3. The CDR3 sequence is 12 residues long. This CDR3 is CASGREENIQYF. CDR3 in DNA: TGTGCCAGCGGGAGGGAAGAAAACATTCAGTACTTC.

The chain uses TRBV28 and TRBJ2-1; D is uncertain. This CDR3 has 11 amino acids. CDR1 MDHEN and CDR2 SYDVKM come from the germline V gene. Trimming took off 3 bases at V and 9 bases at J, with 6 bases between the two ends. CDR3 nucleotide sequence: TGTGCCAGCAGTTTCGGTAGTGAGCAGTTCTTC. Protein sequence: CASSFGSEQFF.